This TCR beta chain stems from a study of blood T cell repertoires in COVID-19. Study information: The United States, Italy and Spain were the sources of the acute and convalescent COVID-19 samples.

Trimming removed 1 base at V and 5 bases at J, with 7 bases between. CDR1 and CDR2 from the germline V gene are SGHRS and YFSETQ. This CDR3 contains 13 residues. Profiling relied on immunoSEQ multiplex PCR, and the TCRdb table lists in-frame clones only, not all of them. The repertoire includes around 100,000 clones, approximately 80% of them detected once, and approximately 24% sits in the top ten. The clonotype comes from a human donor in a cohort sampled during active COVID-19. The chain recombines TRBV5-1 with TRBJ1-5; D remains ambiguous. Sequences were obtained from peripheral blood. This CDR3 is CASSLSGDQPQHF. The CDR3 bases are TGCGCCAGCAGCTTGTCCGGGGATCAGCCCCAGCATTTT. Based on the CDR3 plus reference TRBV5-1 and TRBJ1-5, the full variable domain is KAGVTQTPRYLIKTRGQQVTLSCSPISGHRSVSWYQQTPGQGLQFLFEYFSETQRNKGNFPGRFSGRQFSNSRSEMNVSTLELGDSALYLCASSLSGDQPQHFGDGTRLSIL.